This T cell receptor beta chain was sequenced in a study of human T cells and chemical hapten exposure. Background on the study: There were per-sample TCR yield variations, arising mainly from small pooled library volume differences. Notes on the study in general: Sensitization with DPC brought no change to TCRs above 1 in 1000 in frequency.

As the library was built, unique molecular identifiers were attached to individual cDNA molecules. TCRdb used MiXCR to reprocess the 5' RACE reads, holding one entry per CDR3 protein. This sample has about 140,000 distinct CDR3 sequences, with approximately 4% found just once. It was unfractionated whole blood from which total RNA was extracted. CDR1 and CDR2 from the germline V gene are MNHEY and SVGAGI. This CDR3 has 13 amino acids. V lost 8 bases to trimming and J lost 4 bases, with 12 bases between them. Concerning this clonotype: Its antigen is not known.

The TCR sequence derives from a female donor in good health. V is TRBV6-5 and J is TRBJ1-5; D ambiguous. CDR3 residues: CASRRSANQPQHF. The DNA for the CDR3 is TGTGCCAGCCGTCGCTCTGCAAATCAGCCCCAGCATTTT.